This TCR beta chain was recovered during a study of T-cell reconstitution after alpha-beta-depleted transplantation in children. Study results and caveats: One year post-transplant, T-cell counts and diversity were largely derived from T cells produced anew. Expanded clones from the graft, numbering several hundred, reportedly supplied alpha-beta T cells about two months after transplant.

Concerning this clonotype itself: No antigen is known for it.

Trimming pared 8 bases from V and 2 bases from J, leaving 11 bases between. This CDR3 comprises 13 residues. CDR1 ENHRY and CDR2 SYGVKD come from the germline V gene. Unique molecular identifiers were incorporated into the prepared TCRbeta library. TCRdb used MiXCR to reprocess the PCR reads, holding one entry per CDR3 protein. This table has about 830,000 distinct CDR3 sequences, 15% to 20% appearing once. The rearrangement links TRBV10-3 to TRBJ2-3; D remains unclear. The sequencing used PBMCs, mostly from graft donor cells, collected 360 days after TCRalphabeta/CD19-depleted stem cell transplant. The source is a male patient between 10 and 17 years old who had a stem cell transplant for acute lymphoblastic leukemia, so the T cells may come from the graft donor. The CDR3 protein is CAIGAEPTDTQYF. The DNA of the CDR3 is TGTGCCATCGGCGCAGAACCCACAGATACGCAGTATTTT.